This T cell receptor (beta chain) was sequenced during a study of blood T cells in healthy people across ages. A J-beta primer mix and a sample-barcoded 5' primer were used in a second PCR of roughly 7 to 12 cycles. Each cDNA molecule was tagged by a template-switch adaptor that had 12 random nucleotides. From each sample, at least 3 million paired-end reads containing CDR3 were obtained. TCRdb reprocessed the 5' RACE reads via MiXCR and lists one record per CDR3 protein. The repertoire holds 710,000 or so distinct CDR3 sequences, less than 40% seen once, with less than 20% in the top ten. The study recruited healthy Caucasian donors from Russia who were aged roughly 6 to 90. Total RNA, at least 5 micrograms per sample, was extracted from PBMCs. The CDR3 sequence is 14 residues long. Germline CDR1 and CDR2: LGHNA and YSLEER. V was shortened by 4 bases and J by 5 bases, with 13 bases between the two germline ends.

The chain is built from TRBV4-3 and TRBJ2-3; D possibly corresponds to TRBD1 (5 bases). Sequences were obtained from blood. The clonotype originates from a woman aged 80 or older in good health. The CDR3 DNA reads TGCGCCAGCAGCCTCAATCCCCAGGGAGATACGCAGTATTTT. It translates to CASSLNPQGDTQYF.